In its sample, the clone carrying this T cell receptor beta chain was seen a few times. This entry is derived from a study of regulatory T cells in long-lasting Graves disease. The TCR beta library used iRepertoire HTBI primers with Arm-PCR amplification of CDR3. TCRdb re-called the multiplex PCR reads through MiXCR, storing one row per CDR3 protein. The sample contains 520,000 or so distinct CDR3 sequences, 9.5% to 15% of which appear only once. Specified time point: newly diagnosed GD, antithyroid drugs for less than 3 months. RNA isolated from PBMCs was used to make the TCR library. Germline V gene sequence: CDR1 MNHEY, CDR2 SVGEGT. This CDR3 has 13 amino acids. Trimming left V 6 bases short and J 2 bases short, with 11 bases between. These same data were also listed under a study on T cells in Graves' hyperthyroidism and ophthalmopathy. That investigation notes: With the HTBI primer set, the TCR CDR3 went through a first round of RT-PCR.

Sequenced here: peripheral blood mononuclear cells (PBMCs), sampled at new diagnosis, from a patient treated with antithyroid drugs. The rearrangement uses TRBV6-2 or TRBV6-3 and TRBJ2-7, with no clear D. The receptor's source is a woman aged 25 to 39 with Graves disease. The CDR3, as DNA: TGTGCCAGCAGGATTCGTCCGACCTACGAGCAGTACTTC. Translating gives CASRIRPTYEQYF.